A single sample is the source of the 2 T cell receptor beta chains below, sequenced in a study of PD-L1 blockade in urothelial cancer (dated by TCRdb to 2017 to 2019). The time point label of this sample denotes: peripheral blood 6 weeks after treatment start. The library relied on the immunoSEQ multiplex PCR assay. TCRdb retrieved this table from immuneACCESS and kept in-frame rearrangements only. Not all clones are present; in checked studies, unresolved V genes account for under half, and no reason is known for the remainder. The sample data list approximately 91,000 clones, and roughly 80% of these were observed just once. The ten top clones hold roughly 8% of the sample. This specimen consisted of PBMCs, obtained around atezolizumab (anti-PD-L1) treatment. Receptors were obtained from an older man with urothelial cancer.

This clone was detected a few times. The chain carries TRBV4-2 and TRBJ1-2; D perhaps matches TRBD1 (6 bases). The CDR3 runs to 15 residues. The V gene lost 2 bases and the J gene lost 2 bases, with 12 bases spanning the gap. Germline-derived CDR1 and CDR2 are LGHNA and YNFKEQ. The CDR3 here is CASSQFLGQNYGYTF. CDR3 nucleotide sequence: TGTGCCAGCAGCCAATTTCTGGGACAAAACTATGGCTACACCTTC.

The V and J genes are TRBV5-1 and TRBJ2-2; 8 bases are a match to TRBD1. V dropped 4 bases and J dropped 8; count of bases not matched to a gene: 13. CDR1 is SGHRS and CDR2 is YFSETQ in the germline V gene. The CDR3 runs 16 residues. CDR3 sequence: CASSATGTGTRGELFF. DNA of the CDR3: TGCGCCAGCAGCGCGACCGGGACAGGCACGAGGGGGGAGCTGTTTTTT.